These T cell receptor beta chains were read from a single sample in a study of OX40 agonist ivuxolimab in advanced cancers. The protocol was immunoSEQ multiplex PCR, while the TCRdb copy is restricted to in-frame clones and leaves out a portion. The sample contains 65,000 to 100,000 clones, less than 95% of which appear only once. Sequences were derived from CD4+ or CD8+ T cells sorted from blood, sampled in a trial of the OX40 agonist ivuxolimab. These receptors were obtained from an adult with an advanced solid tumor such as melanoma, head and neck, liver or kidney cancer. Each CDR3 is given with its conserved first and last residue. The D gene is left open where the match is weak.

>NA|TRBV5-6|TRBJ2-1
CASRQGEVLSSYNEQFF
>TRBD1|TRBV5-4|TRBJ1-3
CASSLQGTSSGNTIYF
>NA|TRBV7-2|TRBJ2-3
CASSSGGSTDTQYF
>NA|TRBV19|TRBJ1-2
CASSETLVGGYTF
>NA|TRBV11-2|TRBJ1-2
CASSLEGHGLDGYTF
>NA|TRBV6-5|TRBJ1-1
CASKVGQMNTEAFF
>TRBD1|TRBV30|TRBJ1-1
CAWSEDRGTEAFF
>TRBD1|TRBV19|TRBJ2-6
CASSPGVGQGISGANVLTF
>NA|TRBV6-5|TRBJ1-2
CASSYYTGTNYGYTF
>NA|TRBV19|TRBJ1-5
CASSIKDSDNQPQHF
>TRBD1|TRBV2|TRBJ1-5
CASSPTGEQPQHF
>TRBD2|TRBV7-6|TRBJ2-7
CASSMTSGGLSSYEQYF
>NA|TRBV27|TRBJ2-2
CASRKVGTGELFF
>TRBD1|TRBV10-3|TRBJ1-3
CAISPQQGAGFGNTIYF
>TRBD1|TRBV28|TRBJ1-2
CASSFGQENGYTF
>NA|TRBV23-1|TRBJ1-1
CASSQSRREKAFF
>NA|TRBV5-4|TRBJ1-2
CASSLDLSSGVPYGYTF
>NA|TRBV6-4|TRBJ1-1
CASSEGQGYTEAFF
>TRBD2|TRBV5-4|TRBJ2-3
CASSLSSERGRDTQYF
>NA|TRBV19|TRBJ2-1
CASSIMGSPYNEQFF
>NA|TRBV10-2|TRBJ2-7
CASREIPGGYEQYF
>TRBD1|TRBV7-9|TRBJ2-1
CASSFPRQGAGYNEQFF
>NA|TRBV6-5|TRBJ2-7
CASSGGFDEQYF
>NA|TRBV7-8|TRBJ1-1
CASSLEYRHSNTEAFF
>NA|TRBV10-2|TRBJ2-2
CASAGTLNTGELFF
>TRBD2|TRBV18|TRBJ2-1
CASSPSGGASNEQFF
>NA|TRBV29-1|TRBJ1-1
CSVESSLGEAFF
>NA|TRBV7-8|TRBJ1-4
CASSLSAAGSGKLFF
>TRBD1|TRBV19|TRBJ1-5
CASSIGDRAGYSNQPQHF
>NA|TRBV9|TRBJ1-1
CASTGAGMNTEAFF
>NA|TRBV5-1|TRBJ1-5
CASSLGASSNQPQHF
>TRBD1|TRBV7-9|TRBJ1-1
CASSLQGARAEAFF
>NA|TRBV30|TRBJ1-1
CAWSPPPGVTEAFF
>TRBD1|TRBV9|TRBJ2-3
CASSDRGDTQYF
>TRBD1|TRBV10-3|TRBJ1-1
CAISGQGNTEAFF
>NA|TRBV7-3|TRBJ2-3
CASSSILGPPDTQYF
>NA|TRBV15|TRBJ1-4
CATSRDQLANEKLFF
>NA|TRBV19|TRBJ1-5
CASSGWGGFNQPQHF
>TRBD1|TRBV6-6|TRBJ1-1
CASSYGTGRTEAFF
>NA|TRBV5-1|TRBJ2-3
CASSLEEFTSTDTQYF
>NA|TRBV6-1|TRBJ1-6
CASRNPVNSPLHF
>TRBD1|TRBV28|TRBJ1-4
CASSFRGLRLFF
>NA|TRBV6-1|TRBJ1-1
CASSDTQGNTEAFF
>NA|TRBV5-6|TRBJ2-7
CASRGGSYEQYF
>NA|TRBV19|TRBJ2-1
CASSIVAGRRSSYNEQFF
>TRBD2|TRBV18|TRBJ2-3
CASSPLAGADDTQYF
>TRBD1|TRBV18|TRBJ1-6
CASSPTGDLPLHF
>NA|TRBV9|TRBJ1-6
CASSPRQSSPLHF
>TRBD1|TRBV5-8|TRBJ1-3
CASSSGTGYGNTIYF
>NA|TRBV4-1|TRBJ1-5
CASSQGLGYSNQPQHF
>NA|TRBV11-2|TRBJ2-5
CASSPRFVETQYF
>NA|TRBV5-1|TRBJ1-3
CASRLDLSSGNTIYF
>TRBD1|TRBV18|TRBJ1-6
CATKEEGATRNSPLHF